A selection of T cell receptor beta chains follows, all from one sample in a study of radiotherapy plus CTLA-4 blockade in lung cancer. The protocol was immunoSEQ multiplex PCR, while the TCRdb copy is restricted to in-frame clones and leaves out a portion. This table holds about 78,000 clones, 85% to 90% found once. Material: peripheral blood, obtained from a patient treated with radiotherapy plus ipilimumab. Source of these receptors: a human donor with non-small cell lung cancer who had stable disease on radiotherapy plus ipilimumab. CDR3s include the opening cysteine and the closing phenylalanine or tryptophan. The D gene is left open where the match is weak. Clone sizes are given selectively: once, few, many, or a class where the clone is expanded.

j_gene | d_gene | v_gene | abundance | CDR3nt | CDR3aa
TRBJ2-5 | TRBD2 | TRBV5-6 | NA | TGTGCCTCCAGGGGGACTAGCGGGGGAATCCAAGAGACCCAGTACTTC | CASRGTSGGIQETQYF
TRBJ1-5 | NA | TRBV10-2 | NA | TGCGCCAGCTCATCGGGGCGCAATCAGCCCCAGCATTTT | CASSSGRNQPQHF
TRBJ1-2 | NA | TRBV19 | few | TGTGCCAGTAGTACCTCGGGCGGACATGGACGTGGCTACACCTTC | CASSTSGGHGRGYTF
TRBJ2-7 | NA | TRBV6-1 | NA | TGTGCCAGCAGTGAATCTCGCACCAGGGCCTCCTACGAGCAGTACTTC | CASSESRTRASYEQYF
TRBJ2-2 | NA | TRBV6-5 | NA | TGTGCCAGTAGGGTGGGGTTTGGGGAGCTGTTTTTT | CASRVGFGELFF
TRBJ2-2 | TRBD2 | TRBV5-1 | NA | TGCGCCAGCAGCGGACTAGCGGCTACCGGGGAGCTGTTTTTT | CASSGLAATGELFF
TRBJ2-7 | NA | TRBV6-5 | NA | TGTGCCAGCAGTCCCCAAGGTGGGGGGCGGGAGCAGTACTTC | CASSPQGGGREQYF
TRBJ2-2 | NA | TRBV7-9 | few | TGTGCCAGCAGCTTAGGTCTAGCCGGGGAGCTGTTTTTT | CASSLGLAGELFF
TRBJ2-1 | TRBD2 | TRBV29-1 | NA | TGCAGCGCCATAGCGGGGAGCTCCTACAATGAGCAGTTCTTC | CSAIAGSSYNEQFF
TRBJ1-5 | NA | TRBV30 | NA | TGTGCCTGGAGTAGGGGGCAGCCCCAGCATTTT | CAWSRGQPQHF
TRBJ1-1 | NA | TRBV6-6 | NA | TGTGCCAGCAGCCAAATCGGGGGCGCTGAAGCTTTCTTT | CASSQIGGAEAFF
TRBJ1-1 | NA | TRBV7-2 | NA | TGTGCCAGCAGCTTAGGAGGCGGTAGGATGAACACTGAAGCTTTCTTT | CASSLGGGRMNTEAFF
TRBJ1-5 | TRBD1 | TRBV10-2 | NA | TGCGCCAGCAGTATATCAGGGGGAACTAATCAGCCCCAGCATTTT | CASSISGGTNQPQHF
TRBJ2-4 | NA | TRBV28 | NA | TGTGCCAGCAGCTTAACAGGTTTTGGCAAAAACATTCAGTACTTC | CASSLTGFGKNIQYF
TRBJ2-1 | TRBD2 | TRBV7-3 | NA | TGTGCCAGCAGCCCGCTAGCGGGAATCGGGAATGAGCAGTTCTTC | CASSPLAGIGNEQFF
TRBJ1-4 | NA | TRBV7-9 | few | TGTGCCAGCAGCCTTCGACAGGCGGAGGGCGAAAAACTGTTTTTT | CASSLRQAEGEKLFF
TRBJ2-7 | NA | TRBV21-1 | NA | TGTGCCAGCAGCAACCATCCCTACGAGCAGTACTTC | CASSNHPYEQYF
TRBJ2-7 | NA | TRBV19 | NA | TGTGCCAGTAGTATAACTACATATACCTACGAGCAGTACTTC | CASSITTYTYEQYF
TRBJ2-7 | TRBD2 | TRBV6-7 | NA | TGTGCCAGCAGTTCACTAGCGGGAGGGCCCTACGAGCAGTACTTC | CASSSLAGGPYEQYF
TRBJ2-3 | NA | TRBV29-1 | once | TGCAGCGTCAGGGGGGTAGGGACAGATACGCAGTATTTT | CSVRGVGTDTQYF
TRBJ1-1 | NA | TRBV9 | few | TGTGCCAGCAGCGTAGTAGGGAGGTCCACTGAAGCTTTCTTT | CASSVVGRSTEAFF
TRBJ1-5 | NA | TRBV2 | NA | TGTGCCAGCAGTGAAGGGGTTGCTGGCAATCAGCCCCAGCATTTT | CASSEGVAGNQPQHF
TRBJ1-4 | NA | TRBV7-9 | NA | TGTGCCAGCAGCTTACTCCAGGCAACTAATGAAAAACTGTTTTTT | CASSLLQATNEKLFF
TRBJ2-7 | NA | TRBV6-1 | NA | TGTGCCAGCAGTGAAGCGGGAGCTTCCTACGAGCAGTACTTC | CASSEAGASYEQYF
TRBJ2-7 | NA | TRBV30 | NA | TGTGCCTGGAGTGTACTGAACAGGGTACCCTACGAGCAGTACTTC | CAWSVLNRVPYEQYF
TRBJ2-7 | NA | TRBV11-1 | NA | TGTGCCAGCAGCTTAGGCCCCGGGGCAACCTACGAGCAGTACTTC | CASSLGPGATYEQYF
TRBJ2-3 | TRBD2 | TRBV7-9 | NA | TGTGCCAGCAGTCCCAGGACTAGCGGGAGAGTGTATCGGACAGATACGCAGTATTTT | CASSPRTSGRVYRTDTQYF
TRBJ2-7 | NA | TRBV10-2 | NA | TGCGCCAGCAGTGTAGTCTTTGGGTCCTACGAGCAGTACTTC | CASSVVFGSYEQYF
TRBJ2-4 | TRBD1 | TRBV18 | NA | TGTGCCAGCTCACCGGGGACAGGAAACATTCAGTACTTC | CASSPGTGNIQYF
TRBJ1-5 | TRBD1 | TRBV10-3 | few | TGTGCCATCAGTGCGGACAGGGGAAATCAGCCCCAGCATTTT | CAISADRGNQPQHF
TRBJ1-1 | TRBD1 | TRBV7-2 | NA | TGTGCCAGCAGCAGGCTGACAGGGGGTCAAACTGAAGCTTTCTTT | CASSRLTGGQTEAFF
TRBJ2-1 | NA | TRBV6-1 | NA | TGTGCCAGCAGTGGGGATTCGACCCTGGCGAGGTTCTTC | CASSGDSTLARFF